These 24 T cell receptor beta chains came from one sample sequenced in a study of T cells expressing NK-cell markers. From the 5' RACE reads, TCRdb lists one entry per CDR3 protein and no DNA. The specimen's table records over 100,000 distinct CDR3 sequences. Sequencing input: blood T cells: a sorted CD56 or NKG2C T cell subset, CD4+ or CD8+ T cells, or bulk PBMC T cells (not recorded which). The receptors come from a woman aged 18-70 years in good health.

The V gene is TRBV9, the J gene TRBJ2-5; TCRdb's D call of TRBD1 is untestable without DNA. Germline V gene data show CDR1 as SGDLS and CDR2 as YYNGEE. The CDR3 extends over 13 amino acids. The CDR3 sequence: CASSARRQETQYF.

The CDR3 is CSVEKANTGELFF. The chain has TRBV29-1 and TRBJ2-2. This CDR3 is 13 amino acids long. Germline CDR1 is SQVTM and CDR2 is ANQGSEA.

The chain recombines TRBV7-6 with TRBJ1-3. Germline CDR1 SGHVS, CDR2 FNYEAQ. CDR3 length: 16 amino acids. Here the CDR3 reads CASSLGAGFSGNTIYF.

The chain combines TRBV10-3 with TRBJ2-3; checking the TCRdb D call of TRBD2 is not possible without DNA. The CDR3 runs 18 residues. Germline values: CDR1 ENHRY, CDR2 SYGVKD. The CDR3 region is CAISATSGGDTSTDTQYF.

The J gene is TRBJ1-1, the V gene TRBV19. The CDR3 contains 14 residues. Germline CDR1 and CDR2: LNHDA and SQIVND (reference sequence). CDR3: CASSVDNMNTEAFF. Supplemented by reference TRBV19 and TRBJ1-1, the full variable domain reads DGGITQSPKYLFRKEGQNVTLSCEQNLNHDAMYWYRQDPGQGLRLIYYSQIVNDFQKGDIAEGYSVSREKKESFPLTVTSAQKNPTAFYLCASSVDNMNTEAFFGQGTRLTVV.

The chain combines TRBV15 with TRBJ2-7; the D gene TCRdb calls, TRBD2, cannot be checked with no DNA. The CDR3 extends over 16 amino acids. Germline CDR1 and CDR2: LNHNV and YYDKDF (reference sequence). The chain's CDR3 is CATTALYIGGAGEQYF.

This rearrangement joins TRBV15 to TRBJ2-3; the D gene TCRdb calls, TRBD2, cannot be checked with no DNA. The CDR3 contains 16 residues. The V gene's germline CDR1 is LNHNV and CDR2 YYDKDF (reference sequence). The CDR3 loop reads CATSEGTSGGHDTQYF.

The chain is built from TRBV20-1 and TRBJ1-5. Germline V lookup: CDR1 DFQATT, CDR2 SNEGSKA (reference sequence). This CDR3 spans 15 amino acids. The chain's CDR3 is CSAREGAHSNQPQHF.

The CDR3 protein is CASSFGGPQETQYF. The genes are TRBV12-3 or TRBV12-4 and TRBJ2-5; TCRdb designates TRBD2, a call that cannot be tested without DNA. The CDR3 extends over 14 amino acids.

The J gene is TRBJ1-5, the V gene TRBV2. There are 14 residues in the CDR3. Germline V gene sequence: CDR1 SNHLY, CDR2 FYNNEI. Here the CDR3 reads CASSEGDSDQHQHF. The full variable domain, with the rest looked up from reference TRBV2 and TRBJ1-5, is EPEVTQTPSHQVTQMGQEVILRCVPISNHLYFYWYRQILGQKVEFLVSFYNNEISEKSEIFDDQFSVERPDGSNFTLKIRSTKLEDSAMYFCASSEGDSDQHQHFGDGTRLSIL.

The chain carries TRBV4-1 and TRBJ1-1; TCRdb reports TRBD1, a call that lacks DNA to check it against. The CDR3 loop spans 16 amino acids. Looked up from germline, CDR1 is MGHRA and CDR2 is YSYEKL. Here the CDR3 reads CASSQDLGQGDTEAFF.

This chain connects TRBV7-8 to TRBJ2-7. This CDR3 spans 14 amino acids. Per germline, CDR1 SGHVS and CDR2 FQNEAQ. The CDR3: CASSLEASTYEQYF.

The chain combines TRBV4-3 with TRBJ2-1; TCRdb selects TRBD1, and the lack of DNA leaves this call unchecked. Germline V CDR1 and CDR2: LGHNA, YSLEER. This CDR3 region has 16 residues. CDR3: CASSQDGQGNYNEQFF.

CDR3 in amino acids: CASSLASGTSYEQYF. The V and J genes are TRBV28 and TRBJ2-7; TCRdb's D call of TRBD2 is untestable without DNA. The V gene's germline CDR1 is MDHEN and CDR2 SYDVKM. The CDR3 covers 15 residues. Full variable domain (remainder filled in from reference TRBV28 and TRBJ2-7): DVKVTQSSRYLVKRTGEKVFLECVQDMDHENMFWYRQDPGLGLRLIYFSYDVKMKEKGDIPEGYSVSREKKERFSLILESASTNQTSMYLCASSLASGTSYEQYFGPGTRLTVT.

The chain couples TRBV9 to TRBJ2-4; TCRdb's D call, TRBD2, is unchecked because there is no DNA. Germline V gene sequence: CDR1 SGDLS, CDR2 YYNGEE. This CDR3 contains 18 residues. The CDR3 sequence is CASSSNGWREGDKNIQYF. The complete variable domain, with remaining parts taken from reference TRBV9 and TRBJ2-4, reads DSGVTQTPKHLITATGQRVTLRCSPRSGDLSVYWYQQSLDQGLQFLIQYYNGEERAKGNILERFSAQQFPDLHSELNLSSLELGDSALYFCASSSNGWREGDKNIQYFGAGTRLSVL.

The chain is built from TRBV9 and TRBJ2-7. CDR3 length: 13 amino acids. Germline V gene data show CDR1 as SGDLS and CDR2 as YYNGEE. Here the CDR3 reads CASSGSSSYEQYF.

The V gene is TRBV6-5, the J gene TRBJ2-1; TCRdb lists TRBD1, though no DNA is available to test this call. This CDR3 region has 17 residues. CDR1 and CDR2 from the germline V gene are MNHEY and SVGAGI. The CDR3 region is CASSSIKDRITFNEQFF.

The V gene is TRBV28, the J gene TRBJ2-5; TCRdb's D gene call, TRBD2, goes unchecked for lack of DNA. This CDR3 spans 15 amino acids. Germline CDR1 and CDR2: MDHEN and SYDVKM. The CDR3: CASSLNSGSRETQYF.

CDR3 sequence: CASSSALNTYNEQFF. The chain recombines TRBV7-2 with TRBJ2-1. Germline V gene sequence: CDR1 SGHTA, CDR2 FQGNSA. The CDR3 spans 15 residues.

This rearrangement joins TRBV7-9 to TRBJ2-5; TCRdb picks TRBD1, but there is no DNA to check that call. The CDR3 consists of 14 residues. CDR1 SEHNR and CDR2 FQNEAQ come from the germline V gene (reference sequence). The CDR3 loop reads CASSPFGGEETQYF. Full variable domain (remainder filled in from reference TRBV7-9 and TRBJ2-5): DTGVSQNPRHKITKRGQNVTFRCDPISEHNRLYWYRQTLGQGPEFLTYFQNEAQLEKSRLLSDRFSAERPKGSFSTLEIQRTEQGDSAMYLCASSPFGGEETQYFGPGTRLLVL.

CDR3 in amino acids: CASQGFTYEQYF. The chain recombines TRBV27 with TRBJ2-7. CDR1 is MNHEY and CDR2 is SMNVEV in the germline V gene (reference sequence). This CDR3 region has 12 residues.

This chain's CDR3 is CASSDLVVVALSDTQYF. The genes are TRBV6-4 and TRBJ2-3; there is no DNA to check the TCRdb D call of TRBD2. The CDR3 is 17 residues long. Germline V gene lookup returns CDR1 MRHNA and CDR2 SNTAGT.

The CDR3 protein is CATSPGGGMVDEQFF. This chain uses TRBV15 with TRBJ2-1; TCRdb reports TRBD2, a call that lacks DNA to check it against. Germline V gives CDR1 LNHNV, CDR2 YYDKDF (reference sequence). There are 15 residues in the CDR3.

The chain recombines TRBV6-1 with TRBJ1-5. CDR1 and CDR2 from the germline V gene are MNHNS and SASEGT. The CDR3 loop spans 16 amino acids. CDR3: CASSEKASQDGQPQHF.